The T cell receptor (beta chain) described here comes from a study of blood T cell repertoires in COVID-19. Authors' processing steps: Reference gene primer amplification gave estimated nucleated cell counts. The table came from immunoSEQ multiplex PCR; TCRdb's copy has only in-frame clones and leaves some out. The V and J calls and clone size come from that table; D and trimming were worked out from the DNA. Of 95,000 to 110,000 clones detected, approximately 88% appear once; the ten largest clones hold 5.5% to 8%. V was cut by 7 bases and J by 4 bases, with 13 bases left in between. Germline CDR1 is MGHDK and CDR2 is SYGVNS. The CDR3 length is 13 residues.

The sample taken for sequencing was peripheral blood. The J gene is TRBJ1-1, the V gene TRBV25-1; no firm D call. The receptor comes from a man aged 50-59 years with active or convalescent COVID-19. This CDR3 reads CASTRGWGTEAFF. The CDR3 DNA reads TGTGCCAGCACTCGGGGATGGGGCACTGAAGCTTTCTTT.